The 27 T cell receptor beta chains in this list originate from one sample, sequenced in a study of blood T cell repertoires in COVID-19. The protocol was immunoSEQ multiplex PCR, while the TCRdb copy is restricted to in-frame clones and leaves out a portion. The sample consists of over 30,000 clones, about nine tenths of them appearing once. The sequencing sample was made of peripheral blood. The receptors were gathered from a man at least 80 years old with acute or convalescent COVID-19.

This rearrangement joins TRBV29-1 to TRBJ1-1; TRBD1 agrees at 10 bases. CDR3 length equals 12 residues. V was clipped by 8 bases and J by 4 bases; unmatched bases: 4. Germline CDR1 SQVTM, CDR2 ANQGSEA. CDR3 residues: CSTRTGGTEAFF. In nucleotides, the CDR3 is TGCAGCACCCGGACAGGGGGCACTGAAGCTTTCTTT.

The chain is built from TRBV29-1 and TRBJ2-2; perhaps TRBD1 as D (6 bases). Trimming removed 6 bases from V and 5 bases from J, with 22 bases in between. Per the germline V gene, CDR1 is SQVTM and CDR2 is ANQGSEA. The CDR3 extends over 16 amino acids. The CDR3 region is CSVQPGQGMGTGELFF. The CDR3 region has the DNA TGCAGCGTCCAACCCGGGCAGGGGATGGGGACCGGGGAGCTGTTTTTT.

This rearrangement joins TRBV2 to TRBJ1-1; 7 bases are a match to TRBD1. CDR1 and CDR2 (germline): SNHLY, FYNNEI. V lost 4 bases to trimming and J lost 0 bases; unmatched junction nucleotides: 2. The CDR3 is 14 residues long. CDR3 coding DNA: TGTGCCAGCAGTGGGACAGGAATGAACACTGAAGCTTTCTTT. This encodes CASSGTGMNTEAFF.

The chain recombines TRBV27 with TRBJ2-1; TRBD2 is a possible D gene (7 bases). Germline V lookup: CDR1 MNHEY, CDR2 SMNVEV (reference sequence). This CDR3 is 13 amino acids long. V was cut by 8 bases and J by 6 bases, with 14 bases left in between. This CDR3 reads CASGGGPLNEQFF. The CDR3 coding sequence is TGTGCCAGCGGGGGGGGCCCTCTCAATGAGCAGTTCTTC.

The rearrangement uses TRBV7-2 and TRBJ1-1; D is undetermined. V lost 7 bases to trimming and J lost 0 bases, with 9 bases between them. The CDR3 is made up of 13 amino acids. Germline V gene lookup returns CDR1 SGHTA and CDR2 FQGNSA. The CDR3 nucleotides read TGTGCCAGCACCAAACACCTGAACACTGAAGCTTTCTTT. Translation: CASTKHLNTEAFF.

This sequence joins TRBV27 and TRBJ1-1; TRBD1 matches at 10 bases. Per germline, CDR1 MNHEY and CDR2 SMNVEV (reference sequence). The CDR3 loop spans 14 amino acids. Germline trimming cut 2 bases from V and 5 bases from J; bases unmatched to any gene: 2. The CDR3 nucleotides are TGTGCCAGCAGTTTAGACAGGGGGCGGACTGAAGCTTTCTTT. Translation: CASSLDRGRTEAFF.

The J gene is TRBJ1-4, the V gene TRBV6-6, with D possibly matching TRBD1 (5 bases). The germline V gene encodes CDR1 MNHNY and CDR2 SVGAGI (reference sequence). The CDR3 is made up of 15 amino acids. Between the trimmed V and J ends, which lost 2 bases and 0 bases, there was a span of 7 bases. For the CDR3, the DNA is TGTGCCAGCAGTTACGGGGGGGCAACTAATGAAAAACTGTTTTTT. Translated, it gives CASSYGGATNEKLFF.

The gene calls are TRBV6-2 or TRBV6-3 and TRBJ2-2; D call uncertain. V was shortened by 4 bases and J by 8 bases, with 5 bases between the two germline ends. The CDR3 is made up of 11 amino acids. CDR1 is MNHEY and CDR2 is SVGEGT in the germline V gene. The CDR3 DNA reads as TGTGCCAGCAGTTCCTTAGGGGAGCTGTTTTTT. This gives the protein CASSSLGELFF.

V gene TRBV27 combines with J gene TRBJ2-1; 8 positions match TRBD1. J lost 0 bases, V lost 5 bases, and 3 bases had no gene match. This CDR3 region has 15 residues. Per germline, CDR1 MNHEY and CDR2 SMNVEV (reference sequence). In DNA, the CDR3 is TGTGCCAGCAGTGGGGGGACAGGCTCCTACAATGAGCAGTTCTTC. Residues: CASSGGTGSYNEQFF.

A few counts support this clone. This chain connects TRBV6-5 to TRBJ2-2, with 8 bases aligning to TRBD1. The junction had 0 bases not matched to a gene; V was cut back by 6 bases and J by 0 bases. The CDR3 consists of 14 residues. The germline V gene has CDR1 MNHEY and CDR2 SVGAGI. The CDR3 reads CASRTGANTGELFF. DNA for the CDR3: TGTGCCAGCAGGACAGGGGCGAACACCGGGGAGCTGTTTTTT.

For the CDR3, the DNA is TGCAGCGTTGATCGGACAGGGGACCTCACAGATACGCAGTATTTT. Translating it yields CSVDRTGDLTDTQYF. This chain uses TRBV29-1 with TRBJ2-3, with TRBD1 matching 9 bases. CDR3 length: 15 amino acids. Germline CDR1 is SQVTM and CDR2 is ANQGSEA. With V trimmed by 3 bases and J by 2 bases, 6 bases remained unmatched.

This chain links TRBV3-1 (or the pseudogene TRBV3-2) with TRBJ2-2; tentative D call: TRBD2 (6 bases). V gave up 4 bases and J gave up 0 bases, with 9 bases separating them. The germline V gene encodes CDR1 LGHDT and CDR2 YNNKEL (reference sequence). The length of the CDR3 is 15 residues. CDR3 DNA: TGTGCCAGCAGCCTTACGGGGGCGAACACCGGGGAGCTGTTTTTT. It yields the protein CASSLTGANTGELFF.

The DNA of the CDR3 is TGTGCCAGTAGTATCGGGGGATCCCTCTTTCACGAGCAGTACTTC. Protein: CASSIGGSLFHEQYF. The V and J genes are TRBV19 and TRBJ2-7; TRBD2 might be the D (6 bases). CDR3 length: 15 amino acids. Per the germline V gene, CDR1 is LNHDA and CDR2 is SQIVND (reference sequence). Trimming took off 3 bases at V and 5 bases at J, with 17 bases between the two ends.

V gene TRBV5-1 combines with J gene TRBJ2-7, with 9 nucleotides matching TRBD1. Germline V lookup: CDR1 SGHRS, CDR2 YFSETQ. V gave up 4 bases and J gave up 9 bases; unmatched junction bases: 8. This CDR3 contains 13 residues. DNA of the CDR3: TGCGCCAGCAGCCTACGGACAGGGGAGAGGCAGTACTTC. Encoded protein: CASSLRTGERQYF.

The chain joins TRBV6-1 to TRBJ2-3, with 8 nucleotides matching TRBD2. With 2 bases clipped from V and 4 bases from J, the junction kept 2 bases outside the gene matches. This CDR3 contains 14 residues. CDR1 is MNHNS and CDR2 is SASEGT in the germline V gene. CDR3 bases: TGTGCCAGCAGTGAATCGGGGGGGGCAGATACGCAGTATTTT. Its protein is CASSESGGADTQYF.

The chain has TRBV25-1 and TRBJ2-1; 9 bases line up with TRBD2. There are 15 residues in the CDR3. Germline CDR1 is MGHDK and CDR2 is SYGVNS. V lost 3 bases, J lost 7 bases, and 7 bases stayed unmatched. The CDR3 DNA is TGTGCCAGCAGTGATCTAGCGGGGCGTTTGAATGAGCAGTTCTTC. Protein: CASSDLAGRLNEQFF.

This chain links TRBV5-1 with TRBJ1-2; possible D gene TRBD1, 5 bases. Germline CDR1 and CDR2: SGHRS and YFSETQ. The length of the CDR3 is 16 residues. V was clipped by 0 bases and J by 4 bases, with 16 bases between them. This CDR3 reads CASSLEPGLGSYGYTF. CDR3 nucleotides: TGCGCCAGCAGCTTGGAGCCGGGACTCGGGAGCTATGGCTACACCTTC.

The chain is built from TRBV28 and TRBJ1-2, with 7 bases that match TRBD1. The CDR3 length is 15 residues. J was trimmed by 4 bases and V by 2 bases; bases with no gene match: 7. Germline V gives CDR1 MDHEN, CDR2 SYDVKM. CDR3: CASSLGTATRYGYTF. As DNA, the CDR3 is TGTGCCAGCAGTTTAGGGACAGCCACCCGCTATGGCTACACCTTC.

The chain links TRBV18 to TRBJ1-2, with a weak D call TRBD1 (6 bases). The CDR3 contains 14 residues. Germline CDR1 is KGHSH and CDR2 is LQKENI. V lost 2 bases, J lost 3 bases, and 10 bases lay in between. CDR3 in DNA: TGTGCCAGCTCACCAGGAAAGGGGGACTATGGCTACACCTTC. Translation gives CASSPGKGDYGYTF.

This clone was picked up one time. The chain joins TRBV7-2 to TRBJ1-1; D might be TRBD1 (6 bases). The V and J ends lost 4 bases and 3 bases respectively, with 9 bases between them. This CDR3 has 13 amino acids. From germline, CDR1 is SGHTA and CDR2 FQGNSA. The CDR3 coding sequence is TGTGCCAGCAGCTACCAGGGGTACACTGAAGCTTTCTTT. The encoded protein is CASSYQGYTEAFF.

This clone came up once. V and J are TRBV2 and TRBJ1-2, with 7 positions matching TRBD1. The CDR3 spans 12 residues. V dropped 7 bases and J dropped 6; count of bases not matched to a gene: 5. Germline-derived CDR1 and CDR2 are SNHLY and FYNNEI. CDR3 in amino acids: CASKTTGDGYTF. In nucleotides, the CDR3 is TGTGCCAGCAAGACCACAGGGGATGGCTACACCTTC.

The chain couples TRBV5-1 to TRBJ1-1, with D possibly TRBD1 on 6 matching bases. Germline V gene lookup returns CDR1 SGHRS and CDR2 YFSETQ. This CDR3 spans 15 amino acids. V was pared by 4 bases and J by 6 bases, with 19 bases between. This chain's CDR3 is CASSIDLQGLAEAFF. The CDR3 coding sequence is TGCGCCAGCAGCATCGACTTACAGGGTCTCGCTGAAGCTTTCTTT. Variable domain in full (rest from reference TRBV5-1 and TRBJ1-1): KAGVTQTPRYLIKTRGQQVTLSCSPISGHRSVSWYQQTPGQGLQFLFEYFSETQRNKGNFPGRFSGRQFSNSRSEMNVSTLELGDSALYLCASSIDLQGLAEAFFGQGTRLTVV.

The chain joins TRBV5-1 to TRBJ2-1, with D possibly TRBD1 on 6 matching bases. V was cut by 2 bases and J by 4 bases, with 13 bases left in between. CDR1 and CDR2 (germline): SGHRS, YFSETQ. CDR3 length equals 15 residues. CDR3 region: CASSLQGQAYNEQFF. The CDR3 DNA follows: TGCGCCAGCAGCTTACAGGGTCAGGCTTACAATGAGCAGTTCTTC.

This chain links TRBV2 with TRBJ1-4, with 7 bases identical to TRBD1. CDR3 length: 14 amino acids. The germline V gene encodes CDR1 SNHLY and CDR2 FYNNEI. J gave up 12 bases and V 6 bases, and 13 bases lay outside the gene matches. The CDR3: CASRAGDSLMELFF. The CDR3 bases are TGTGCCAGCAGGGCCGGGGACAGCCTTATGGAACTGTTTTTT.

About this clone itself: An end of the junction does not agree with germline; a read error may underlie this. The chain carries TRBV11-2 and TRBJ1-2; tentatively, D is TRBD1 (5 bases). CDR3 size: 14 residues. Germline-derived CDR1 and CDR2 are SGHAT and FQNNGV. The CDR3: CASSLGGDGYRYTF. The CDR3 DNA is TGTGCCAGCAGCTTAGGGGGCGACGGCTATCGCTACACCTTC.

The V and J genes are TRBV30 and TRBJ1-2; D not certain. The CDR3 extends over 13 amino acids. Trimming shortened V by 5 bases and J by 5 bases, and 15 bases separated the two germline ends. CDR1 is GTSNPN, CDR2 SVGIG, per germline (reference sequence). The CDR3 reads CAWLPYGYYGYTF. The CDR3 DNA follows: TGTGCCTGGCTACCTTACGGGTATTATGGCTACACCTTC.

The V call is TRBV6-5, the J call TRBJ2-7; D perhaps matches TRBD1 (6 bases). There are 16 residues in the CDR3. Germline V gene data show CDR1 as MNHEY and CDR2 as SVGAGI. V was shortened by 4 bases and J by 4 bases, with 20 bases between the two germline ends. CDR3 amino acids: CASSSAMLQGGYEQYF. CDR3 bases: TGTGCCAGCAGTTCCGCTATGCTACAGGGTGGGTACGAGCAGTACTTC.